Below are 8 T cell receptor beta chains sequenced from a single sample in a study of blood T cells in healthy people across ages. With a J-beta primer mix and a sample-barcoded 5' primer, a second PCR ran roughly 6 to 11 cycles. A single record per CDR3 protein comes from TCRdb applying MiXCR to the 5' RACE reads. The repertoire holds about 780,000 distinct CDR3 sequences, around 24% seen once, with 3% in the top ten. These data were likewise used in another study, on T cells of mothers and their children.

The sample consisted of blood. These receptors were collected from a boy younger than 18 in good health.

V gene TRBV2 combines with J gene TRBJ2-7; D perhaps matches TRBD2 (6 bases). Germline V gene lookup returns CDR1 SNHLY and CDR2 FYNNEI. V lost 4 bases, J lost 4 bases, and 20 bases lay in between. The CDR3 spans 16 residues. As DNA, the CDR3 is TGTGCCAGCAGTGTTCCCCAGATGGGAGGTAGATACGAGCAGTACTTC. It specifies CASSVPQMGGRYEQYF.

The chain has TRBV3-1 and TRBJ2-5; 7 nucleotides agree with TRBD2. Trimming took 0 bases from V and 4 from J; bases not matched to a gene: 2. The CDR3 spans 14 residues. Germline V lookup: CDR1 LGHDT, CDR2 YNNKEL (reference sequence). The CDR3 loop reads CASSQDSGGETQYF. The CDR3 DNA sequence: TGTGCCAGCAGCCAAGATTCGGGGGGAGAGACCCAGTACTTC.

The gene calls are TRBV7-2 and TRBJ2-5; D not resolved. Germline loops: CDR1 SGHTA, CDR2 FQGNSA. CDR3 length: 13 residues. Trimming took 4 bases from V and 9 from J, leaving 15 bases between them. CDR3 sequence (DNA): TGTGCCAGCAGCTCGCCGATGACGGCGGCCCAGTACTTC. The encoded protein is CASSSPMTAAQYF.

CDR3 bases: TGCAGTGCTAGAGATCAGGAGGGGACAGATACGCAGTATTTT. Its protein product is CSARDQEGTDTQYF. The chain uses TRBV20-1 and TRBJ2-3; a possible D gene is TRBD2 (6 bases). The CDR3 has 14 amino acids. Germline V gives CDR1 DFQATT, CDR2 SNEGSKA (reference sequence). Trimming took off 0 bases at V and 3 bases at J, with 10 bases between the two ends.

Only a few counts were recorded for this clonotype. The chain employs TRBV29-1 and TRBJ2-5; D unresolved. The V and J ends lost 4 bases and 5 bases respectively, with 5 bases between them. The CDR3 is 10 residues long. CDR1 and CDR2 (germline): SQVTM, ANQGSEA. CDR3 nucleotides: TGCAGCGTTGTTATCGAGACCCAGTACTTC. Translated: CSVVIETQYF.

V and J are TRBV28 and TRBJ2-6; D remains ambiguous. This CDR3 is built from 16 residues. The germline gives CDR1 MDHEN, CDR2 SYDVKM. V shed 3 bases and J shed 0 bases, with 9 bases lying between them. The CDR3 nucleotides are TGTGCCAGCAGTTTTTTTTGGCCCTCTGGGGCCAACGTCCTGACTTTC. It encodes CASSFFWPSGANVLTF. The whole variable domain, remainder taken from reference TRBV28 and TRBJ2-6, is DVKVTQSSRYLVKRTGEKVFLECVQDMDHENMFWYRQDPGLGLRLIYFSYDVKMKEKGDIPEGYSVSREKKERFSLILESASTNQTSMYLCASSFFWPSGANVLTFGAGSRLTVL.

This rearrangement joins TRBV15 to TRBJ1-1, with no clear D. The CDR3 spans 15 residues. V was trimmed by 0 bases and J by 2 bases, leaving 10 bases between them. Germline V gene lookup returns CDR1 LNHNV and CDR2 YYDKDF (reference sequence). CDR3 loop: CATSRDRTVNTEAFF. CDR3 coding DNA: TGTGCCACCAGCAGAGATCGGACGGTTAACACTGAAGCTTTCTTT.

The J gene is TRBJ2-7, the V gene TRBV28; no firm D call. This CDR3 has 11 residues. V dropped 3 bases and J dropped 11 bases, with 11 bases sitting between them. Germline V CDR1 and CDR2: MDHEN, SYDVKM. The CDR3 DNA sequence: TGTGCCAGCAGTTTGGAACATCGGAAGTACTTC. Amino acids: CASSLEHRKYF.